These 27 T cell receptor beta chains came from one sample sequenced in a study of T cell repertoires in cytomegalovirus infection. TCRdb independently ran MiXCR on the reads; one entry per CDR3 protein. This sample carries around 800,000 distinct CDR3 sequences, approximately 32% of them seen once, and the ten largest clones take roughly an eighth. Their antigens are not known. The starting material was cultured CD8+ T cells from PBMCs, obtained from culture after CMV antigen stimulation. These receptors all come from a human donor in good health (CMV status not recorded). Some clones in this sample may be carry-over from other donors' samples.

With respect to this clonotype: A clone one base away is much larger, so this may be a read error. The rearrangement links TRBV12-3 or TRBV12-4 to TRBJ1-4; possible D gene TRBD1, 5 bases. The CDR3 has 15 amino acids. The CDR3 protein is CVSSPPGPSWERLFF. In DNA form, the CDR3 reads TGTGTCAGCAGTCCTCCGGGGCCATCCTGGGAGCGACTGTTTTTT.

About this clonotype: A far larger clone is one nucleotide away, so this likely arose from a read error. The rearrangement links TRBV5-4 to TRBJ1-1, with D uncertain. Germline CDR1 and CDR2: SGHNT and YYREEE (reference sequence). Trimming stripped 2 bases from V and 1 base from J, with 6 bases between. The CDR3 has 13 residues. The CDR3 nucleotides read TGTGCCAGCAGCTTTCGGGAGAACACTGAAGCTTTCTTT. It yields the protein CASSFRENTEAFF.

Only a few counts were recorded for this clonotype. J is TRBJ2-7 and V is TRBV27; 9 nucleotides line up with TRBD1. CDR3 length: 15 amino acids. CDR1 and CDR2 from the germline V gene are MNHEY and SMNVEV (reference sequence). V was pared by 3 bases and J by 7 bases, with 10 bases of the junction left unmatched. CDR3 sequence reads: CASSLLGQGIREQYV. The CDR3 bases are TGTGCCAGCAGTTTGCTGGGACAGGGAATACGAGAGCAGTACGTC.

This clonotype was seen only a few times. This chain joins TRBV29-1 and TRBJ2-1; weak D call: TRBD2 (5 bases). The V gene lost 4 bases and the J gene lost 2 bases, with 12 bases spanning the gap. Germline loops: CDR1 SQVTM, CDR2 ANQGSEA. This CDR3 has 14 amino acids. The CDR3 DNA sequence: TGCAGCGTTGCGGGGTTGGGCGCCTACAATGAGCAGTTCTTC. This sequence encodes CSVAGLGAYNEQFF.

Concerning this clonotype: Germline and junction disagree at one end, which may indicate a read error. The CDR3 sequence: CVSSSAGGLGQPQHF. The CDR3 nucleotides read TGTGTCAGCAGCTCAGCAGGGGGGCTAGGTCAGCCCCAGCATTTT. This chain links TRBV7-9 with TRBJ1-5, with TRBD1 identical over 7 bases. CDR1 is SEHNR and CDR2 is FQNEAQ in the germline V gene (reference sequence). CDR3 size: 15 residues.

This clonotype showed up many times. The chain has TRBV12-3 or TRBV12-4 and TRBJ2-6; a weak D match, TRBD2 (5 bases). Trimming took off 6 bases at V and 2 bases at J, with 8 bases between the two ends. The CDR3 loop spans 14 amino acids. CDR3 sequence: CASSAGPGANVLTF. For the CDR3, the DNA is TGTGCCAGCAGCGCGGGTCCTGGGGCCAACGTCCTGACTTTC.

With regard to this clonotype: A read error is possible here, since a much larger clone lies one base away. The V gene is TRBV6-1, the J gene TRBJ2-1, with TRBD1 matching over 7 bases. Per the germline V gene, CDR1 is MNHNS and CDR2 is SASEGT. The CDR3 is 14 residues long. V shed 5 bases, J shed 3 bases, and the junction held 4 bases outside the gene matches. CDR3: CASSYQGDYNEQFF. In nucleotides, the CDR3 is TGTGCCAGCAGTTACCAGGGGGACTACAATGAGCAGTTCTTC.

This clonotype appeared many times. The chain recombines TRBV12-3 or TRBV12-4 with TRBJ1-2, with no clear D. The CDR3 is 14 residues long. The germline V and J ends were trimmed by 5 bases and 1 base, with 11 bases remaining between them. The DNA of the CDR3 is TGTGCCAGCAGTCCAAGGGATTTTAACTATGGCTACACCTTC. Translating it yields CASSPRDFNYGYTF.

This sequence joins TRBV5-1 and TRBJ1-3; tentative D call: TRBD1 (5 bases). Germline-derived CDR1 and CDR2 are SGHRS and YFSETQ. The CDR3 length is 16 residues. V gave up 1 base and J gave up 3 bases, with 14 bases separating them. CDR3 coding DNA: TGCGCCAGCAGCTTGTATCAGGGAGAGGGTGGAAACACCATATATTTT. It encodes CASSLYQGEGGNTIYF.

In its sample, this clonotype was seen once. The chain links TRBV6-5 to TRBJ2-4; possibly TRBD1 for D (5 bases). Germline V gene sequence: CDR1 MNHEY, CDR2 SVGAGI. V lost 4 bases, J lost 2 bases, and 15 bases lay in between. This CDR3 region has 16 residues. The CDR3 is CASSSRQISPKNIQYF. The CDR3 nucleotides are TGTGCCAGCAGTTCCCGACAGATATCCCCCAAAAACATTCAGTACTTC.

This clonotype was seen more than once but under ten times. The chain employs TRBV6-5 and TRBJ1-1; 11 bases map to TRBD1. Germline V CDR1 and CDR2: MNHEY, SVGAGI. The CDR3 loop spans 15 amino acids. V gave up 2 bases and J gave up 5 bases; unmatched junction bases: 4. The CDR3 here is CASSYRDRGRTEAFF. CDR3 DNA: TGTGCCAGCAGTTACCGGGACAGGGGGAGGACTGAAGCTTTCTTT.

Here the CDR3 reads CASSFGSGGGDNEQFF. The CDR3 DNA reads TGTGCCAGCAGCTTCGGTAGCGGGGGCGGGGACAATGAGCAGTTCTTC. The rearrangement links TRBV7-6 to TRBJ2-1; 9 bases are a match to TRBD2. Germline CDR1 is SGHVS and CDR2 is FNYEAQ. The CDR3 contains 16 residues. V shed 3 bases, J shed 5 bases, and the junction held 8 bases outside the gene matches.

This chain connects TRBV27 to TRBJ2-5, with D possibly being TRBD1 (5 bases). V was clipped by 8 bases and J by 1 base, with 8 bases between them. The germline V gene encodes CDR1 MNHEY and CDR2 SMNVEV (reference sequence). This CDR3 comprises 12 residues. CDR3 sequence (DNA): TGTGCCAGCCTGGACACCCAAGAGACCCAGTACTTC. Its protein is CASLDTQETQYF.

This chain links TRBV3-1 with TRBJ2-7; 8 nucleotides agree with TRBD1. The CDR3 sequence is 15 residues long. The V and J ends lost 1 base and 4 bases, in that order; junction bases with no gene match: 6. Per germline, CDR1 LGHDT and CDR2 YNNKEL (reference sequence). The CDR3 reads CASSQVNRGEYEQYF. DNA for the CDR3: TGTGCCAGCAGCCAAGTGAACAGGGGGGAGTACGAGCAGTACTTC.

This clonotype was counted between two and nine times. This chain joins TRBV7-8 and TRBJ1-3; D remains unclear. Trimming left V 5 bases short and J 0 bases short, with 11 bases between. This CDR3 region has 15 residues. CDR1 and CDR2 (germline): SGHVS, FQNEAQ. Here the CDR3 reads CASSPAGHSGNTIYF. CDR3 DNA: TGTGCCAGCAGCCCGGCCGGCCACTCTGGAAACACCATATATTTT.

This clonotype was counted at least ten times. The genes are TRBV7-8 and TRBJ1-4, with a tentative D call TRBD1 (6 bases). CDR1 SGHVS and CDR2 FQNEAQ come from the germline V gene. V lost 2 bases and J 7 bases, leaving 11 bases between the germline ends. The CDR3 is 14 residues long. The chain's CDR3 is CASSLRTVGEKLFF. CDR3 sequence (DNA): TGTGCCAGCAGCTTACGGACAGTGGGTGAAAAACTGTTTTTT.

The V gene is TRBV9, the J gene TRBJ1-6, with D maybe TRBD1 (5 bases). CDR1 SGDLS and CDR2 YYNGEE come from the germline V gene. The CDR3 length is 15 residues. V lost 0 bases, J lost 4 bases, and 8 bases lay in between. CDR3 sequence (DNA): TGTGCCAGCAGCGTAGGAGGGGAATATAATTCACCCCTCCACTTT. It is translated as CASSVGGEYNSPLHF.

This clonotype has at least ten counts. J is TRBJ1-1 and V is TRBV29-1, with no clear D. Trimming stripped 4 bases from V and 0 bases from J, with 3 bases between. The CDR3 loop spans 11 amino acids. Germline V gene sequence: CDR1 SQVTM, CDR2 ANQGSEA. CDR3 region: CSVVVNTEAFF. CDR3 sequence (DNA): TGCAGCGTTGTTGTGAACACTGAAGCTTTCTTT. The entire variable domain, with the rest obtained from reference TRBV29-1 and TRBJ1-1, is as follows: SAVISQKPSRDICQRGTSLTIQCQVDSQVTMMFWYRQQPGQSLTLIATANQGSEATYESGFVIDKFPISRPNLTFSTLTVSNMSPEDSSIYLCSVVVNTEAFFGQGTRLTVV.

The chain couples TRBV9 to TRBJ2-2, with D perhaps matching TRBD2 (7 bases). Deletions cut 3 bases from V and 5 bases from J, with 14 bases between. The CDR3 extends over 15 amino acids. Germline-derived CDR1 and CDR2 are SGDLS and YYNGEE. The CDR3 DNA follows: TGTGCCAGCAGCGGGGGGGGGCCTGGGACCGGGGAGCTGTTTTTT. Its translation is CASSGGGPGTGELFF.

This chain uses TRBV4-1 with TRBJ2-3, with unresolved D. The length of the CDR3 is 16 residues. V lost 0 bases to trimming and J lost 2 bases, with 12 bases between them. Germline CDR1 reads MGHRA; CDR2 reads YSYEKL. CDR3: CASSQDQRGNTDTQYF. The CDR3, as DNA: TGCGCCAGCAGCCAAGATCAAAGAGGCAACACAGATACGCAGTATTTT.

This clonotype was recorded a few times. This chain joins TRBV7-9 and TRBJ1-2, with TRBD1 matching 10 bases. V lost 5 bases, J lost 9 bases, and 9 bases stayed unmatched. Looked up from germline, CDR1 is SEHNR and CDR2 is FQNEAQ (reference sequence). This CDR3 has 14 residues. DNA of the CDR3: TGTGCCAGCAGCCATATCGACAGGGGGCTGCGCTACACCTTC. The encoded protein is CASSHIDRGLRYTF.

This clonotype was counted only a few times. V is TRBV4-3 and J is TRBJ1-1; TRBD1 agrees at 7 bases. The CDR3 has 15 residues. The junction had 7 bases not matched to a gene; V was cut back by 1 base and J by 5 bases. From germline, CDR1 is LGHNA and CDR2 YSLEER. Here the CDR3 reads CASSQGQGRTTEAFF. CDR3 DNA sequence: TGCGCCAGCAGCCAAGGACAGGGCCGAACGACTGAAGCTTTCTTT.

At least ten counts were recorded for this clonotype. Germline and junction disagree at one end, which may indicate a read error. This chain uses TRBV7-2 with TRBJ2-1, with 9 bases matching TRBD2. This CDR3 region has 14 residues. Germline lookup yields CDR1 SGHTA and CDR2 FQGNSA. The CDR3 nucleotides read TGCCTTTGCCGGGCTAGCGGGGAGTCTGAGGAGCAGTTCTTC. Protein: CLCRASGESEEQFF.

The genes are TRBV27 and TRBJ1-5; D remains unclear. V was clipped by 5 bases and J by 2 bases, with 13 bases between them. Per germline, CDR1 MNHEY and CDR2 SMNVEV (reference sequence). The CDR3 runs to 15 residues. CDR3 in amino acids: CASSPLAGGNQPQHF. CDR3 DNA: TGTGCCAGCAGTCCCCTGGCAGGCGGCAATCAGCCCCAGCATTTT.

The rearrangement uses TRBV29-1 and TRBJ1-1; the match to TRBD1 covers 7 bases. CDR1 and CDR2 from the germline V gene are SQVTM and ANQGSEA. Trimming cost V 5 bases and J 5 bases; bases outside gene matches: 2. This CDR3 is 11 amino acids long. This CDR3 reads CSVRDRTEAFF. CDR3 coding DNA: TGCAGCGTTCGGGACAGAACTGAAGCTTTCTTT.

This clonotype was counted a few times. This chain connects TRBV6-1 to TRBJ2-7, with D hard to call. There are 14 residues in the CDR3. The germline gives CDR1 MNHNS, CDR2 SASEGT. V was trimmed by 2 bases and J by 2 bases, leaving 10 bases between them. CDR3 protein: CASSELYGTYEQYV. CDR3 nucleotide sequence: TGTGCCAGCAGTGAACTTTACGGAACCTACGAGCAGTACGTC.

This clonotype was counted once. The rearrangement joins TRBV4-1 to TRBJ1-1; 7 bases agree with TRBD1. The CDR3 spans 14 residues. The junction had 10 bases not matched to a gene; V was cut back by 9 bases and J by 3 bases. Germline CDR1 reads MGHRA; CDR2 reads YSYEKL. Written as DNA, the CDR3 is TGCGCCAGTAACATCAACAGGGGAGACACTGAAGCTTTCTTT. Its protein is CASNINRGDTEAFF.